One TCR beta chain is described in this entry. The data belong to a study of CD8 T cells in Susac syndrome. The overall study: Susac syndrome patients were untreated, on corticosteroids with some adding intravenous immunoglobulin, or on intravenous immunoglobulin only.

CDR3 length: 12 amino acids. Germline CDR1 reads SGHAT; CDR2 reads FQNNGV. V lost 5 bases and J lost 5, with 9 bases in between. Roughly 0.45 to 1 ug RNA was reverse transcribed with random hexamers. A multiplex approach, immunoSEQ multiplex PCR, amplified TCR beta CDR3 across 54 Vbeta and 13 Jbeta. TCRdb passed the immunoSEQ multiplex PCR reads through MiXCR, listing each CDR3 protein once. The table records under 150,000 distinct CDR3 sequences, 85% to 95% of them present only once. The chain joins TRBV11-2 to TRBJ1-1; D is ambiguous. The source of this sequence is a human donor with Susac syndrome. Source material: CD4+ T cells from PBMCs. CDR3 coding DNA: TGTGCCAGCAGCCCCGAAAGGACTGAAGCTTTCTTT. Protein sequence: CASSPERTEAFF.